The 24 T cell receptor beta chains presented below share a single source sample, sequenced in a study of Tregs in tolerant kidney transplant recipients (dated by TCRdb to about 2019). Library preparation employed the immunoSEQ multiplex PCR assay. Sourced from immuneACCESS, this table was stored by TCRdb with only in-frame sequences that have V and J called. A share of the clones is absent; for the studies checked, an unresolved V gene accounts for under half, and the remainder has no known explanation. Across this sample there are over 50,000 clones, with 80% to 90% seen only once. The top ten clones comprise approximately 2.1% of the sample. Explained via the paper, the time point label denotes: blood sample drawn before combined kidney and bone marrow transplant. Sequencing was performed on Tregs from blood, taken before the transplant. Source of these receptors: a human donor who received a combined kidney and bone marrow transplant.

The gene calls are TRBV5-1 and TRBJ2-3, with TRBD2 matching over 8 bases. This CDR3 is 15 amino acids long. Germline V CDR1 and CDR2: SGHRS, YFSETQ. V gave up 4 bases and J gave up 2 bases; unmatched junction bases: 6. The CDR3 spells CASSQSTSDTDTQYF. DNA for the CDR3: TGCGCCAGCAGCCAATCGACTAGCGACACAGATACGCAGTATTTT.

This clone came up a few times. Here the CDR3 reads CASSLRGPVAPLHF. The CDR3 coding sequence is TGTGCCAGCAGCTTACGGGGCCCCGTGGCACCCCTCCACTTT. This rearrangement joins TRBV7-9 to TRBJ1-6; D might be TRBD1 (5 bases). V lost 2 bases, J lost 11 bases, and 13 bases lay in between. CDR1 SEHNR and CDR2 FQNEAQ come from the germline V gene (reference sequence). There are 14 residues in the CDR3.

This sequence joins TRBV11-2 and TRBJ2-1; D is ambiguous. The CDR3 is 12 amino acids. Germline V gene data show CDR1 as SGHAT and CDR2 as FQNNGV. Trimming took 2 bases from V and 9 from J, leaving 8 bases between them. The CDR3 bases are TGTGCCAGCAGCTTAAGCCGTATTGAGCAGTTCTTC. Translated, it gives CASSLSRIEQFF.

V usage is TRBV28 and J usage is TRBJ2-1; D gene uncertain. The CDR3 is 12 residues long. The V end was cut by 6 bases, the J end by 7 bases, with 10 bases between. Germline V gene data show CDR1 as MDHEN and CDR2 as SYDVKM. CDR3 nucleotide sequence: TGTGCCAGCAGCCGATTTCAGAATGAGCAGTTCTTC. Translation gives CASSRFQNEQFF.

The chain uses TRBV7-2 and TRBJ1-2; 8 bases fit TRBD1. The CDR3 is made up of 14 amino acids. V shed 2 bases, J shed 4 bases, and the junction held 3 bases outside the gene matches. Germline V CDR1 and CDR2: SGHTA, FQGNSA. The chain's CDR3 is CASSLNRGTYGYTF. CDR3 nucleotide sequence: TGTGCCAGCAGCTTAAACAGGGGGACCTATGGCTACACCTTC.

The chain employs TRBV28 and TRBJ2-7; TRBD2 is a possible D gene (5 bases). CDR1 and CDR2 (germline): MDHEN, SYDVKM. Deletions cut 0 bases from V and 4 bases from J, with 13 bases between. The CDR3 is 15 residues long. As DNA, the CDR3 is TGTGCCAGCAGTTTATGGGACGCCTCGGGGTACGAGCAGTACTTC. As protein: CASSLWDASGYEQYF.

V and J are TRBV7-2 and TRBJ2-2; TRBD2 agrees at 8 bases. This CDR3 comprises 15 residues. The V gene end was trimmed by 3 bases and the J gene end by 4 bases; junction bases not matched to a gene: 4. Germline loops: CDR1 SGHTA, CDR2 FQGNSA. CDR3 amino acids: CASSLGLAGTGELFF. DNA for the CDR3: TGTGCCAGCAGCTTGGGGCTAGCGGGCACCGGGGAGCTGTTTTTT. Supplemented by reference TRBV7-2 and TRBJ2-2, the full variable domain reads GAGVSQSPSNKVTEKGKDVELRCDPISGHTALYWYRQSLGQGLEFLIYFQGNSAPDKSGLPSDRFSAERTGGSVSTLTIQRTQQEDSAVYLCASSLGLAGTGELFFGEGSRLTVL.

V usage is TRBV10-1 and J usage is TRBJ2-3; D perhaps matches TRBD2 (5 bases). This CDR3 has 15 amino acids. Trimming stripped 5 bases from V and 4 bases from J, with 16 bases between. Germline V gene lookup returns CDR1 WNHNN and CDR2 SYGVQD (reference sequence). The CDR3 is CASSPSGIGPDTQYF. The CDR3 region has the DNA TGCGCCAGCAGTCCCAGCGGTATCGGCCCAGATACGCAGTATTTT.

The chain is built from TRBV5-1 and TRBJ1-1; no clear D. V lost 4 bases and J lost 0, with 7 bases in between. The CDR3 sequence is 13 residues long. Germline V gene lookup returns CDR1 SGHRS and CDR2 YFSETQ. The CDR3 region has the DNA TGCGCCAGCAGCAGTACAGTGAACACTGAAGCTTTCTTT. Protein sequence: CASSSTVNTEAFF.

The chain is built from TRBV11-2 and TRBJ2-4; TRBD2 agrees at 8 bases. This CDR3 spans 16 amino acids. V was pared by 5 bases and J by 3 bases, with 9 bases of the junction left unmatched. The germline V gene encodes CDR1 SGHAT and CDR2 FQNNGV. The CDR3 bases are TGTGCCAGCAGCCGCTATAGCGGGGATGGCAAAAACATTCAGTACTTC. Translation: CASSRYSGDGKNIQYF. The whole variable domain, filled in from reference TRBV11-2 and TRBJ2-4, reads EAGVAQSPRYKIIEKRQSVAFWCNPISGHATLYWYQQILGQGPKLLIQFQNNGVVDDSQLPKDRFSAERLKGVDSTLKIQPAKLEDSAVYLCASSRYSGDGKNIQYFGAGTRLSVL.

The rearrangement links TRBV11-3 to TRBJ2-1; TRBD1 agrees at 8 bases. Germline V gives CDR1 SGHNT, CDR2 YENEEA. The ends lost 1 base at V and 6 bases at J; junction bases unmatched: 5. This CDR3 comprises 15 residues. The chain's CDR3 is CASSLGQGLSNEQFF. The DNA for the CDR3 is TGTGCCAGCAGCTTAGGACAGGGGTTGTCCAATGAGCAGTTCTTC. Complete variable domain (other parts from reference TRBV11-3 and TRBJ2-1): EAGVVQSPRYKIIEKKQPVAFWCNPISGHNTLYWYLQNLGQGPELLIRYENEEAVDDSQLPKDRFSAERLKGVDSTLKIQPAELGDSAVYLCASSLGQGLSNEQFFGPGTRLTVL.

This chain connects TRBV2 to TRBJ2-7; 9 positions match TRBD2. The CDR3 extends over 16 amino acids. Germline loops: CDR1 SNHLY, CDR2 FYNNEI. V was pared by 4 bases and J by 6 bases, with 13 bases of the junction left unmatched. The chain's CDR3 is CASSVVVASGNVEQYF. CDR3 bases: TGTGCCAGCAGTGTCGTCGTGGCTAGCGGGAATGTCGAGCAGTACTTC.

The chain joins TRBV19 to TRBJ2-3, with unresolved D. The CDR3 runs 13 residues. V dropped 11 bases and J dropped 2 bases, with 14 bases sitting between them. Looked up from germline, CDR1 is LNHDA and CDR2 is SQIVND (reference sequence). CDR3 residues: CAGASKHTDTQYF. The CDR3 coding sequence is TGTGCCGGTGCGTCGAAGCACACAGATACGCAGTATTTT.

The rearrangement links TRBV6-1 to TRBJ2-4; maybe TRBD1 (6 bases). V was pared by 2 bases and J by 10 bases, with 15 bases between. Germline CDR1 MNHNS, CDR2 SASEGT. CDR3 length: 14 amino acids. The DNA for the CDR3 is TGTGCCAGCAGTGAAATCACGACAGGAATTATTCAGTACTTC. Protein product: CASSEITTGIIQYF.

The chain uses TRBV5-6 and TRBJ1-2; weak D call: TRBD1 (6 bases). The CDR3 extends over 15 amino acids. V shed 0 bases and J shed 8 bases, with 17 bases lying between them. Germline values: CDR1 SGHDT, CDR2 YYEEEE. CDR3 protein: CASSLATGFSRGYTF. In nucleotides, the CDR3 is TGTGCCAGCAGCTTGGCCACAGGGTTCTCGAGGGGCTACACCTTC.

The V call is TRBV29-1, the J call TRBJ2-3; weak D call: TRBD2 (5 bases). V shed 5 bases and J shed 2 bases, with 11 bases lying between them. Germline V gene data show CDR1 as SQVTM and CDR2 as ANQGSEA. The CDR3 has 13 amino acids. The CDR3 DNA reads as TGCAGCGTTTCAGGACTTAACACAGATACGCAGTATTTT. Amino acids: CSVSGLNTDTQYF.

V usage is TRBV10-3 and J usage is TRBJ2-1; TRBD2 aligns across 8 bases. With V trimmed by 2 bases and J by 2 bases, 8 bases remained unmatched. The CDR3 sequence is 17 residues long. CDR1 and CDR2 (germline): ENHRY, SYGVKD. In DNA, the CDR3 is TGTGCCATCAGTGAGAGGGCCGGGGGGGGAGCCTACAATGAGCAGTTCTTC. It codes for CAISERAGGGAYNEQFF.

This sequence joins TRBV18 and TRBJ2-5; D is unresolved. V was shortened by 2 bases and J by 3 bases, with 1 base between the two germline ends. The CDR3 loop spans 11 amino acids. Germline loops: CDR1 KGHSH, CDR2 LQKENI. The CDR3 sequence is CASSPKETQYF. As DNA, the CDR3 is TGTGCCAGCTCACCAAAAGAGACCCAGTACTTC. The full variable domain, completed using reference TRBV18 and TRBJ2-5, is NAGVMQNPRHLVRRRGQEARLRCSPMKGHSHVYWYRQLPEEGLKFMVYLQKENIIDESGMPKERFSAEFPKEGPSILRIQQVVRGDSAAYFCASSPKETQYFGPGTRLLVL.

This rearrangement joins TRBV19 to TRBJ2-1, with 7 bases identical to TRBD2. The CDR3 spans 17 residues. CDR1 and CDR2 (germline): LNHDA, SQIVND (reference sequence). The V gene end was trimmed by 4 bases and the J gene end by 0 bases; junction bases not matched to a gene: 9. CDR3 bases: TGTGCCAGTAGTACCCAAGCAGCGGGGAGCTCCTACAATGAGCAGTTCTTC. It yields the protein CASSTQAAGSSYNEQFF.

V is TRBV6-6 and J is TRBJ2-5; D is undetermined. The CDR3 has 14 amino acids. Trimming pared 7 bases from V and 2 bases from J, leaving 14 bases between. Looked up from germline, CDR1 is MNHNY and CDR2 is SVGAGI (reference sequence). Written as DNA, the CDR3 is TGTGCCAGCAAGCTAAGTCCCACACAAGAGACCCAGTACTTC. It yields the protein CASKLSPTQETQYF.

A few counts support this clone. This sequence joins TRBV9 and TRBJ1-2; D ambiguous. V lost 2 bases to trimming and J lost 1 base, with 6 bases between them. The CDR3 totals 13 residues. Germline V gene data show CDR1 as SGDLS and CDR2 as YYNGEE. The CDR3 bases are TGTGCCAGCAGCGTCGGGGTTAACTATGGCTACACCTTC. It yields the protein CASSVGVNYGYTF. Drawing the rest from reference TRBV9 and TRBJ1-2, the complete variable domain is DSGVTQTPKHLITATGQRVTLRCSPRSGDLSVYWYQQSLDQGLQFLIQYYNGEERAKGNILERFSAQQFPDLHSELNLSSLELGDSALYFCASSVGVNYGYTFGSGTRLTVV.

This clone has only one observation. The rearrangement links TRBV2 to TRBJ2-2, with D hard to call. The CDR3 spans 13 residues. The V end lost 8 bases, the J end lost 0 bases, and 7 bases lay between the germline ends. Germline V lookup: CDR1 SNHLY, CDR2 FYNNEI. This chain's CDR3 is CASGQANTGELFF. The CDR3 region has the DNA TGTGCCAGCGGGCAAGCGAACACCGGGGAGCTGTTTTTT.

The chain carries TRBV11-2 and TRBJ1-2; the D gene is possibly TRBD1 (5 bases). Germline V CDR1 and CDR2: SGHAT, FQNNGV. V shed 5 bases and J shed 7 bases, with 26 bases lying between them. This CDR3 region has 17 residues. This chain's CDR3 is CASSAGQRNGKSSGYTF. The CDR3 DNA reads TGTGCCAGCAGCGCAGGACAACGAAATGGGAAAAGTAGTGGCTACACCTTC.

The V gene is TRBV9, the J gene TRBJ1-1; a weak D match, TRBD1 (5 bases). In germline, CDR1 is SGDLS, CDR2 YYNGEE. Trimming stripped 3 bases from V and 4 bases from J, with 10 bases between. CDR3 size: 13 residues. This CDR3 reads CASSGGRVTEAFF. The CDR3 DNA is TGTGCCAGCAGCGGAGGCAGGGTCACTGAAGCTTTCTTT.